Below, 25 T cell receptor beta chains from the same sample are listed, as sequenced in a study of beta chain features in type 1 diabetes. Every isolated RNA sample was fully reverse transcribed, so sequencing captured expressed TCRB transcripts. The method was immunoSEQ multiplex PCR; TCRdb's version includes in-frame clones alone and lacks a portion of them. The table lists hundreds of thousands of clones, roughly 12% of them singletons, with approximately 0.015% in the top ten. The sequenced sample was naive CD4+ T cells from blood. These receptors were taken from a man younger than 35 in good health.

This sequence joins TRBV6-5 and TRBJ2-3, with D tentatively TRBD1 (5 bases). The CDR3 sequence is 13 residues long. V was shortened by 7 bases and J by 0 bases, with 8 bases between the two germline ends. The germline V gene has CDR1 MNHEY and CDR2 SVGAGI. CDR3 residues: CASKGASTDTQYF. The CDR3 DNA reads TGTGCCAGCAAAGGGGCTAGCACAGATACGCAGTATTTT.

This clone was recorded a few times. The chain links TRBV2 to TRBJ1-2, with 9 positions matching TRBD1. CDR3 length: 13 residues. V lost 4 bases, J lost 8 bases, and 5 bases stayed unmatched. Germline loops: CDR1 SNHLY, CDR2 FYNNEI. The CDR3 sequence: CASSGDRVGGYTF. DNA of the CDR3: TGTGCCAGCAGTGGGGACAGGGTAGGCGGCTACACCTTC.

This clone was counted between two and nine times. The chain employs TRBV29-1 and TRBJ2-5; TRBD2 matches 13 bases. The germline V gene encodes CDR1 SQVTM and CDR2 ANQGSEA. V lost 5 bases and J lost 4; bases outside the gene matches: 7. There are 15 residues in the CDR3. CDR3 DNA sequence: TGCAGCGTTCGACTAGCGGGGGGTGTTCCAGAGACCCAGTACTTC. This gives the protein CSVRLAGGVPETQYF.

CDR3 nucleotides: TGCGCCAGCAGTCAATTTCCCCCAAACAGGGGGCAGGAGGGCGGCTACACCTTC. It encodes CASSQFPPNRGQEGGYTF. The genes are TRBV23-1 and TRBJ1-2; TRBD1 matches at 9 bases. Being an ORF, TRBV23-1 has a function that is uncertain. J lost 8 bases, V lost 1 base, and 17 bases had no gene match. This CDR3 contains 18 residues.

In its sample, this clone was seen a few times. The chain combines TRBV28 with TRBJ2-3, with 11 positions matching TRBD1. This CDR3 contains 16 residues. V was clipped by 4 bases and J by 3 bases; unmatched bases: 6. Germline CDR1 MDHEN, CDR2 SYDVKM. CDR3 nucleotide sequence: TGTGCCAGCAGTTCCAAGGACAGGGGGCGAACAGATACGCAGTATTTT. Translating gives CASSSKDRGRTDTQYF. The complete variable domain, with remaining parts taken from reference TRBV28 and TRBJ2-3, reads DVKVTQSSRYLVKRTGEKVFLECVQDMDHENMFWYRQDPGLGLRLIYFSYDVKMKEKGDIPEGYSVSREKKERFSLILESASTNQTSMYLCASSSKDRGRTDTQYFGPGTRLTVL.

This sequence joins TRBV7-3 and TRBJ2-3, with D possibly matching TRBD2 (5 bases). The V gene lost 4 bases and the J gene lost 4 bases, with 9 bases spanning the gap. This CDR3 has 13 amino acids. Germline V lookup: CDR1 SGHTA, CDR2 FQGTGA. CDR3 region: CASSSILADTQYF. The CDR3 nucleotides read TGTGCCAGCAGCTCGATACTAGCAGATACGCAGTATTTT. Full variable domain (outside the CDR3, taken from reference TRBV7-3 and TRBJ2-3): GAGVSQTPSNKVTEKGKYVELRCDPISGHTALYWYRQSLGQGPEFLIYFQGTGAADDSGLPNDRFFAVRPEGSVSTLKIQRTERGDSAVYLCASSSILADTQYFGPGTRLTVL.

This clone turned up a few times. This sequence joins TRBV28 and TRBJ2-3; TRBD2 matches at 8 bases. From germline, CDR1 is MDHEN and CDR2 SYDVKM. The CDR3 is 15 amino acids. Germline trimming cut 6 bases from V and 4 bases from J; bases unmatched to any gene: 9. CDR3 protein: CASSRAGGRSDTQYF. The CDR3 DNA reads TGTGCCAGCAGCCGTGCGGGGGGTCGTTCAGATACGCAGTATTTT.

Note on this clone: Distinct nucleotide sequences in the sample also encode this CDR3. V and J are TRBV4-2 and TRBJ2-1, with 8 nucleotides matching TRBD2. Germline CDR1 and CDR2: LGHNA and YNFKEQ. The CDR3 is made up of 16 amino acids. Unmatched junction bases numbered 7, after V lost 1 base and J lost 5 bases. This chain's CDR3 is CASSQGGTSGNNEQFF. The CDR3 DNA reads TGTGCCAGCAGCCAAGGCGGTACTAGCGGTAACAATGAGCAGTTCTTC.

CDR3 residues: CASSLAGTAATQYF. The CDR3 DNA sequence: TGTGCCAGCAGCCTCGCCGGGACAGCCGCGACCCAGTACTTC. The chain uses TRBV5-6 and TRBJ2-5; 7 positions agree with TRBD1. The V gene end was trimmed by 4 bases and the J gene end by 7 bases; junction bases not matched to a gene: 10. Looked up from germline, CDR1 is SGHDT and CDR2 is YYEEEE. This CDR3 spans 14 amino acids. The whole variable domain, remainder taken from reference TRBV5-6 and TRBJ2-5, is DAGVTQSPTHLIKTRGQQVTLRCSPKSGHDTVSWYQQALGQGPQFIFQYYEEEERQRGNFPDRFSGHQFPNYSSELNVNALLLGDSALYLCASSLAGTAATQYFGPGTRLLVL.

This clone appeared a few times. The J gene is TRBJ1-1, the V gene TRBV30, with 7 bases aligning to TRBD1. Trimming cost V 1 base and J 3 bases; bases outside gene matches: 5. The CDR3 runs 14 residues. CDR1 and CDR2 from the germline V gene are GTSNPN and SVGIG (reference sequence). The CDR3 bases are TGTGCCTGGAGTGAACAGGGGTATTACACTGAAGCTTTCTTT. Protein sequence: CAWSEQGYYTEAFF.

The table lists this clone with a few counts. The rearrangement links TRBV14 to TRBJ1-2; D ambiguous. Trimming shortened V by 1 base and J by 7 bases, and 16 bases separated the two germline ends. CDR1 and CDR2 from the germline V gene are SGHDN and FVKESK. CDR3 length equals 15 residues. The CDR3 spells CASSQATTSASGYTF. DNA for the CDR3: TGTGCCAGCAGCCAAGCTACTACATCGGCAAGTGGCTACACCTTC.

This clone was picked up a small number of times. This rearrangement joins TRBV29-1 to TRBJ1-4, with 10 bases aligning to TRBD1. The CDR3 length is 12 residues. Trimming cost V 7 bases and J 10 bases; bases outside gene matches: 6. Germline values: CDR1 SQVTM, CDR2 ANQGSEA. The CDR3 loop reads CSGWDRGRKLFF. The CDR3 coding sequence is TGCAGCGGATGGGACAGGGGACGAAAACTGTTTTTT.

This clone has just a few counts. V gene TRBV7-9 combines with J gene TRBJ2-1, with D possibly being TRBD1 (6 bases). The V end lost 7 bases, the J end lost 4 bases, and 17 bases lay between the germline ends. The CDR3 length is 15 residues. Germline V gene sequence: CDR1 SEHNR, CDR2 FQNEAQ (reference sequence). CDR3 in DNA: TGTGCCAGCACTCCGGCCCCGGACAGATACAATGAGCAGTTCTTC. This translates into CASTPAPDRYNEQFF.

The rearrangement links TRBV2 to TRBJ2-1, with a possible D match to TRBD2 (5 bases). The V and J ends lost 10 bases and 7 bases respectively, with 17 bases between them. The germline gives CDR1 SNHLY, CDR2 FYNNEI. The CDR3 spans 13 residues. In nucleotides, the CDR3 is TGTGCCACCCGAAGGGCCGGGATAAATGAGCAGTTCTTC. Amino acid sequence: CATRRAGINEQFF. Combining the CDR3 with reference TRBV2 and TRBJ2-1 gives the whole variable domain EPEVTQTPSHQVTQMGQEVILRCVPISNHLYFYWYRQILGQKVEFLVSFYNNEISEKSEIFDDQFSVERPDGSNFTLKIRSTKLEDSAMYFCATRRAGINEQFFGPGTRLTVL.

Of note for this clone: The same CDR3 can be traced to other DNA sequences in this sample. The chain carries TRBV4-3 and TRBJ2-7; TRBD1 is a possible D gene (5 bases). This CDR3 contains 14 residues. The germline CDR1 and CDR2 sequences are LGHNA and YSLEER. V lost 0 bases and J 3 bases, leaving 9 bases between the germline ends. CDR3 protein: CASSQDLQGYEQYF. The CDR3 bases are TGCGCCAGCAGCCAAGATCTCCAGGGCTACGAGCAGTACTTC.

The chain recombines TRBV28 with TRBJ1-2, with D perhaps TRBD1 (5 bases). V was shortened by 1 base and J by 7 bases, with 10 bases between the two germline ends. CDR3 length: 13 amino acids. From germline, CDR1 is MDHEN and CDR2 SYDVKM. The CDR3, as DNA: TGTGCCAGCAGTTTATCAGGGAGGATTGGCTACACCTTC. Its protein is CASSLSGRIGYTF.

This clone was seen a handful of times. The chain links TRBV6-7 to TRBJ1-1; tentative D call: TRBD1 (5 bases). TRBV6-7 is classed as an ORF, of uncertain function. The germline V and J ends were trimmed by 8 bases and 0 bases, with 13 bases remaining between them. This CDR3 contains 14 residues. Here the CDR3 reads CASEPRQLNTEAFF. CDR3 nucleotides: TGTGCCAGCGAACCGAGACAGTTGAACACTGAAGCTTTCTTT.

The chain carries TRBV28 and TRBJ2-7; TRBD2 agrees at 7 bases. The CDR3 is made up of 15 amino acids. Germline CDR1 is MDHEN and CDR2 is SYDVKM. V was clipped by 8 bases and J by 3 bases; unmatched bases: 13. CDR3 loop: CASHPAGSLFYEQYF. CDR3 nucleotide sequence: TGTGCCAGCCACCCAGCGGGGAGCCTCTTCTACGAGCAGTACTTC.

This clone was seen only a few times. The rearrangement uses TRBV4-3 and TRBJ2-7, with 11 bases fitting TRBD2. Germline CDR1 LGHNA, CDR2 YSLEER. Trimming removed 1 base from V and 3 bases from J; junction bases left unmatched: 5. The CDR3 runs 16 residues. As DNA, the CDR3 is TGCGCCAGCAGCCAAGTGGTAGCGGGAGGGGGCTACGAGCAGTACTTC. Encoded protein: CASSQVVAGGGYEQYF.

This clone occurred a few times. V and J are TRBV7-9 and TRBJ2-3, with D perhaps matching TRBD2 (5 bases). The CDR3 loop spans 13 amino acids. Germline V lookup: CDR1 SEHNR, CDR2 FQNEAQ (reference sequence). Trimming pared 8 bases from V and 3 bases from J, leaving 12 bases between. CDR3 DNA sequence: TGTGCCAGCCTTGAGGGTGTAACAGATACGCAGTATTTT. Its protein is CASLEGVTDTQYF. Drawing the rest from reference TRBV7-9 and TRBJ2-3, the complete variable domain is DTGVSQNPRHKITKRGQNVTFRCDPISEHNRLYWYRQTLGQGPEFLTYFQNEAQLEKSRLLSDRFSAERPKGSFSTLEIQRTEQGDSAMYLCASLEGVTDTQYFGPGTRLTVL.

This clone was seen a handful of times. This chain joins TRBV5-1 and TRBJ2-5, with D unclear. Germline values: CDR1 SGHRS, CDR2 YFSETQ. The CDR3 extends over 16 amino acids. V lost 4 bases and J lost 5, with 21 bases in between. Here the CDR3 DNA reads TGCGCCAGCAGCACTGAGGTCTTCGGGTTCCGGGAGACCCAGTACTTC. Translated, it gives CASSTEVFGFRETQYF.

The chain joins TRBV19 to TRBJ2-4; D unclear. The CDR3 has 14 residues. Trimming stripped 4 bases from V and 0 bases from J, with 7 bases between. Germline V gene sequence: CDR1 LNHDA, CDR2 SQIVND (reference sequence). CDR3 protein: CASSKILAKNIQYF. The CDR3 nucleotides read TGTGCCAGTAGTAAAATCTTAGCCAAAAACATTCAGTACTTC.

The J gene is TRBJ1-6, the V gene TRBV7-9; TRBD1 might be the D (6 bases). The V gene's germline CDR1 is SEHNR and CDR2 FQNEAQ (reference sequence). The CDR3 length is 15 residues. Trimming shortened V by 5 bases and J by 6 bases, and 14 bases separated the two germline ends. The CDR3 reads CASSRLGAGNSPLHF. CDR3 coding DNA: TGTGCCAGCAGCCGCCTGGGGGCTGGTAATTCACCCCTCCACTTT.

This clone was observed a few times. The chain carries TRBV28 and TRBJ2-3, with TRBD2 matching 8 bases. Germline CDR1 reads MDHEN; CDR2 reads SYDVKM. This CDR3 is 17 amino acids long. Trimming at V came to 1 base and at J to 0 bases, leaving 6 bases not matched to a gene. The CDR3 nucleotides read TGTGCCAGCAGTTTATTCGGCGGGAGGCCCAGCACAGATACGCAGTATTTT. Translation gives CASSLFGGRPSTDTQYF.

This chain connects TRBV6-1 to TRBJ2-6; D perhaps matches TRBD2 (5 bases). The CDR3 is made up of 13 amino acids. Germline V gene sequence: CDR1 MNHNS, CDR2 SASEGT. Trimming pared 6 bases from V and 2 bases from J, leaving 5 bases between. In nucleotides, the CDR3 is TGTGCCAGCAGGAGGGCTGGGGCCAACGTCCTGACTTTC. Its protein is CASRRAGANVLTF.